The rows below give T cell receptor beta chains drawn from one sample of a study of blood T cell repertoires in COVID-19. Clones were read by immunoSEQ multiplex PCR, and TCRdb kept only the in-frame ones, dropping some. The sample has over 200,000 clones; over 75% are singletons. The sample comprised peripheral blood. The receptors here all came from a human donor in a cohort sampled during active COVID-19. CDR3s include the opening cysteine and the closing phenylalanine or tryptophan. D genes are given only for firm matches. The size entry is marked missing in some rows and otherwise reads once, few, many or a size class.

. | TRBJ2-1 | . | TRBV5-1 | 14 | TGCGCCAGCAGCTTGACCGGGGACTACAATGAGCAGTTCTTC | CASSLTGDYNEQFF
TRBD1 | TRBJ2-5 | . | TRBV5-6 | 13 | TGTGCCAGCAGCTTGGGACAGGGGAGGACCCAGTACTTC | CASSLGQGRTQYF
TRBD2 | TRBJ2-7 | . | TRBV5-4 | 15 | TGTGCCAGCGATTGGGAGGGGACGAAAACCTACGAGCAGTACTTC | CASDWEGTKTYEQYF
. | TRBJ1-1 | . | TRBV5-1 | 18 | TGCGCCAGCAGCTCTGCGGCGGGGGGCTTTTTGCTGAACACTGAAGCTTTCTTT | CASSSAAGGFLLNTEAFF
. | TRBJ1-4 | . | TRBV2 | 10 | TGTGCCAGCAGTGAAGGAGGACTGTTTTTT | CASSEGGLFF
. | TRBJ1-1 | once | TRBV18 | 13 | TGTGCCAGCTCACGCAGTGGGAACACTGAAGCTTTCTTT | CASSRSGNTEAFF
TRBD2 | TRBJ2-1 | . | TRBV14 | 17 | TGTGCCAGCAGCCAAAACTGGGCGGGAGTCCGCCACAATGAGCAGTTCTTC | CASSQNWAGVRHNEQFF
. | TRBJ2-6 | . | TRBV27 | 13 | TGTGCCAGCAAAAGCCCTGGGGCCAACGTCCTGACTTTC | CASKSPGANVLTF
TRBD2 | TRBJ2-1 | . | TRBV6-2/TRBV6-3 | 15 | TGTGCCAGCAGTAACCTAGCGGTCTCCTACAATGAGCAGTTCTTC | CASSNLAVSYNEQFF
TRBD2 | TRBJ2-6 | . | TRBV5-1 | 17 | TGCGCCAGCAGCTTGGCGGGAGGGGCATCTGGGGCCAACGTCCTGACTTTC | CASSLAGGASGANVLTF
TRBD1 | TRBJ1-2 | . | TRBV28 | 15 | TGTGCCAGCAGTTTTCAGTGGGGACAGAACTATGGCTACACCTTC | CASSFQWGQNYGYTF
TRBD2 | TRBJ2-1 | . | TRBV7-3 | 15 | TGTGCCAGCAGCGTCTCTAGCGGGAGTGCCTATGAGCAGTTCTTC | CASSVSSGSAYEQFF
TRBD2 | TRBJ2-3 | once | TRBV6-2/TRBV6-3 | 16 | TGTGCCAGCAGCCCGGGGACTAGCGGAACCACAGATACGCAGTATTTT | CASSPGTSGTTDTQYF
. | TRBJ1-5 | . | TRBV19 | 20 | TGTGCCAGTAGTATAACGGGCAACGAAGCAAATCTAGCTAACAATCAGCCCCAGCATTTT | CASSITGNEANLANNQPQHF